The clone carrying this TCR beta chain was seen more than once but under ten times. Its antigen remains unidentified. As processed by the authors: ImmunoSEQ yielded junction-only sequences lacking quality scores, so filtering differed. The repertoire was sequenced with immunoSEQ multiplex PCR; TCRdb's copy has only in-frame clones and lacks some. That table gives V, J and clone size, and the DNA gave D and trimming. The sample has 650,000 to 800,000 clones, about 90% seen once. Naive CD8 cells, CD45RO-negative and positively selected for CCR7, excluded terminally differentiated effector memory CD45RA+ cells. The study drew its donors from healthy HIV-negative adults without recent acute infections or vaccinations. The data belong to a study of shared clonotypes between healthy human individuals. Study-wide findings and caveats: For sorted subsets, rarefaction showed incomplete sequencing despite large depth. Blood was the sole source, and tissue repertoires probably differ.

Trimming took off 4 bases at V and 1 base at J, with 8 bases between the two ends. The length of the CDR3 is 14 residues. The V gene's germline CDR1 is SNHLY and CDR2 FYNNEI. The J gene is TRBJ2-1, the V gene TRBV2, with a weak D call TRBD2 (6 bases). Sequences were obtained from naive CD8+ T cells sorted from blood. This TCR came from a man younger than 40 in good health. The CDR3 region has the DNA TGTGCCAGCAGTGTTCTAGCGTCCTACAATGAGCAGTTCTTC. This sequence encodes CASSVLASYNEQFF.